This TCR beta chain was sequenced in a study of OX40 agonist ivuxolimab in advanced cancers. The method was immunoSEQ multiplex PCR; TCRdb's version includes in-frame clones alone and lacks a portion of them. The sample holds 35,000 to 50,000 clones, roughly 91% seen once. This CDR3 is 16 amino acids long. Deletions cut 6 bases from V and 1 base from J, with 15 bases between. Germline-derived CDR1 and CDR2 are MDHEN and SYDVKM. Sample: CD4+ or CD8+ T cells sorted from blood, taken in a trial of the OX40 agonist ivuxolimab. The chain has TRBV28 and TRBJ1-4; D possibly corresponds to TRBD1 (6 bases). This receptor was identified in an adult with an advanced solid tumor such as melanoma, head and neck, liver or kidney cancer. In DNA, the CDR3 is TGTGCCAGCAGGTCTAGGGGGAGTCGAACTAATGAAAAACTGTTTTTT. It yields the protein CASRSRGSRTNEKLFF.